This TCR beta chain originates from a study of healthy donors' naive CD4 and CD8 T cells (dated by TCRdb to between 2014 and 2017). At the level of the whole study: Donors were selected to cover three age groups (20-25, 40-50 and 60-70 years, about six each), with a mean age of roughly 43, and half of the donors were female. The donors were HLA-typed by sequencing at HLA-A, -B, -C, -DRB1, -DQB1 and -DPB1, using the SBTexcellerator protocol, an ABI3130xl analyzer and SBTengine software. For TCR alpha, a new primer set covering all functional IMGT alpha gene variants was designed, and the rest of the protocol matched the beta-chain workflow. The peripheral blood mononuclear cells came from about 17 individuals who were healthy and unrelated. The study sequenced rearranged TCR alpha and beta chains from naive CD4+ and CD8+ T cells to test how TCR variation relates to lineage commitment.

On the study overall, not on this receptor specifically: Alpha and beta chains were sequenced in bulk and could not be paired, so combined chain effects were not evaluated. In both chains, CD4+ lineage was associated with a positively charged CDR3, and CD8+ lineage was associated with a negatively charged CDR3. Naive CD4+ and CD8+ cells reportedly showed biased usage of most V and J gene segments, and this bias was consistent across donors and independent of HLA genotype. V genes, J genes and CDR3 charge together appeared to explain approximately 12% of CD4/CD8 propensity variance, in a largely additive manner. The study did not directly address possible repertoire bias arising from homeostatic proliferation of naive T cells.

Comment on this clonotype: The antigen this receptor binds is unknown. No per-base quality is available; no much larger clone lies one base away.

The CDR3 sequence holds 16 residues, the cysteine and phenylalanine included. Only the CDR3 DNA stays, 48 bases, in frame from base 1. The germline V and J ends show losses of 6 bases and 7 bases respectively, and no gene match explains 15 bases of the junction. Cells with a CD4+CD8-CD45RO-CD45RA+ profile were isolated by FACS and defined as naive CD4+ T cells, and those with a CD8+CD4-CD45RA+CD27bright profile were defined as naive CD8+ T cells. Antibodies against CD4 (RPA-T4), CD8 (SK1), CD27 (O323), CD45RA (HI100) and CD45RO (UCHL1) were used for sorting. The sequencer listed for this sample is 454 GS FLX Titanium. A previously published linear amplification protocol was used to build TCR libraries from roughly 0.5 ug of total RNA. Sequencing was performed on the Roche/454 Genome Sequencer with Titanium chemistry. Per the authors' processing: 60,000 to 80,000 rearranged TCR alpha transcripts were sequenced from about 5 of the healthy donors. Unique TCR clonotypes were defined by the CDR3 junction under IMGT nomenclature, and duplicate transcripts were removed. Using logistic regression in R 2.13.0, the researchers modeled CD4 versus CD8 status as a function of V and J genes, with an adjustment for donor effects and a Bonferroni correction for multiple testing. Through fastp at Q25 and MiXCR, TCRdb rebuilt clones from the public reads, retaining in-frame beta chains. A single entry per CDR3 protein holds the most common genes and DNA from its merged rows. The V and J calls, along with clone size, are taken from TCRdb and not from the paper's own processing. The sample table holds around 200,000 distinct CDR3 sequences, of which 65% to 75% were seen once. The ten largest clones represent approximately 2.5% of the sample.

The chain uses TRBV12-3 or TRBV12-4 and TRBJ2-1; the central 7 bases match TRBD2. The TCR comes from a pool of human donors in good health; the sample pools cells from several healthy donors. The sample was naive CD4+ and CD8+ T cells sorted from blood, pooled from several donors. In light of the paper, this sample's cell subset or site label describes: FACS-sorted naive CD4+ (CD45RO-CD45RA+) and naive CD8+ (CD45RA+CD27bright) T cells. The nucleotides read TGTGCCAGCAGCCAATTAAGCGGGAATTTCCTTAATGAGCAGTTCTTC. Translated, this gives CASSQLSGNFLNEQFF.